The rows below give T cell receptor beta chains drawn from one sample of a study of STAT3 mutations in large granular lymphocyte leukemia. This table comes from immunoSEQ multiplex PCR, and its TCRdb copy is limited to in-frame clones, with some not included. Seen here are 3,900 or so clones, 66% observed once, and the top ten hold approximately 76%. Sequenced: peripheral blood mononuclear cells. The receptor set was obtained from a man aged 55 to 69 with T-cell large granular lymphocyte leukemia. Some clones in this sample may be carry-over from other donors' samples. The CDR3 runs from the conserved cysteine through the conserved F or W. The D gene is left open where the match is weak. The size of a clone is reported for some rows only, either as once, few or many, or as a class for expanded clones.

cdr3_nt | cdr3_aa | j_call | clone_size | d_call | cdr3_length | v_call
TGTGCCAGCAGCCGACTGACCGGGGCTAGCAATCAGCCCCAGCATTTT | CASSRLTGASNQPQHF | TRBJ1-5 | - | - | 16 | TRBV11-2
TGTGCCAGTAGTATCGGGGACTTAGCTAACTATGGCTACACCTTC | CASSIGDLANYGYTF | TRBJ1-2 | - | - | 15 | TRBV19
TGTGCCAGCAGCTTGGGTCTAGACGGGGGCACAGATACGCAGTATTTT | CASSLGLDGGTDTQYF | TRBJ2-3 | - | - | 16 | TRBV5-4
TGCGCCAGCAGCTTGGTCGCCGGGGAGCTGTTTTTT | CASSLVAGELFF | TRBJ2-2 | few | - | 12 | TRBV5-1
TGCAGCGTAGGATGGAACGCGGAGACCCAGTACTTC | CSVGWNAETQYF | TRBJ2-5 | - | - | 12 | TRBV29-1
TGTGCCAGTCGGACAGGGGGAACAACTAATGAAAAACTGTTTTTT | CASRTGGTTNEKLFF | TRBJ1-4 | - | TRBD1 | 15 | TRBV5-4
TGCGCCAGCAGCCAAGTGAACAGTATGGACGAGCAGTACTTC | CASSQVNSMDEQYF | TRBJ2-7 | - | - | 14 | TRBV4-1
TGTGCCAGCAGAGCACTGTCGGGGTCCTACGAGCAGTACTTC | CASRALSGSYEQYF | TRBJ2-7 | few | - | 14 | TRBV11-2
TGTGCCAGCAGCTTTAACTACGAGCAGTACTTC | CASSFNYEQYF | TRBJ2-7 | few | - | 11 | TRBV7-9
TGTGCTAGTGGCCGCCTTCTTGGTGCTGGCTACACCTTC | CASGRLLGAGYTF | TRBJ1-2 | few | - | 13 | TRBV12-5
TGTGCCAGCAGCTCTGGGACAGCCACTAACTATGGCTACACCTTC | CASSSGTATNYGYTF | TRBJ1-2 | few | TRBD1 | 15 | TRBV7-8
TGTGCCAGCTCACCCGACGCTCAGGGTAGGGGCTACACCTTC | CASSPDAQGRGYTF | TRBJ1-2 | - | - | 14 | TRBV18
TGTGCCAGCTCATCCCAGATGGGTTCCGCAGATACGCAGTATTTT | CASSSQMGSADTQYF | TRBJ2-3 | - | - | 15 | TRBV18
TGTGCCAGCAACACAGGGTTTACACCCCTCCACTTT | CASNTGFTPLHF | TRBJ1-6 | - | - | 12 | TRBV7-9
TGTGCCAGCGGGGATCAACAGGGGCCCGCGGGCTCCTATAATTCACCCCTCCACTTT | CASGDQQGPAGSYNSPLHF | TRBJ1-6 | - | TRBD1 | 19 | TRBV9
TGTGCCAGCAGCTTAGGAGGGGATCGGTTCTTC | CASSLGGDRFF | TRBJ2-1 | - | - | 11 | TRBV5-6
TGTGCCAGCAGTGTGCTGGGAGCCTTGAACTATGGCTACACCTTC | CASSVLGALNYGYTF | TRBJ1-2 | few | - | 15 | TRBV6-1
TGTGCCAGCAACCAGTTGGGACAGGGGGGTGAAAAACTGTTTTTT | CASNQLGQGGEKLFF | TRBJ1-4 | - | TRBD1 | 15 | TRBV2
TGTGCCAGCAGTTCGACAACTAACTATGGCTACACCTTC | CASSSTTNYGYTF | TRBJ1-2 | - | - | 13 | TRBV6-5
TGCGCCAGCAGCTTGTCTTCGGCGGCCCAAGAGACCCAGTACTTC | CASSLSSAAQETQYF | TRBJ2-5 | - | - | 15 | TRBV5-1
TGTGCCAGCAGCCAGGGGAATCAGCCCCAGCATTTT | CASSQGNQPQHF | TRBJ1-5 | - | - | 12 | TRBV6-6
TGCGCCAGCAGTGATAGGGGTGGCTATGGCTACACCTTC | CASSDRGGYGYTF | TRBJ1-2 | - | - | 13 | TRBV10-2
TGTGCCAGTACGACAGGGGAGACAGATACGCAGTATTTT | CASTTGETDTQYF | TRBJ2-3 | - | TRBD1 | 13 | TRBV7-9
TGTGCCAGCAGTGGGGAGACCCAGTACTTC | CASSGETQYF | TRBJ2-5 | - | - | 10 | TRBV7-9
TGTGCCTGGAGTGTCGTCGCGTCCGGATCACCCCTCCACTTT | CAWSVVASGSPLHF | TRBJ1-6 | - | - | 14 | TRBV30
TGCGCCAGCAGCTTCGGAGGGGGACAGGGGAGAGGCGAGCAGTACTTC | CASSFGGGQGRGEQYF | TRBJ2-7 | - | TRBD1 | 16 | TRBV5-1
TGCGCCAGCAGCCCCGGACAGGGTGGCTACACCTTC | CASSPGQGGYTF | TRBJ1-2 | - | TRBD1 | 12 | TRBV5-1
TGTGCCAGCAGCGTAGCAGCTAGCGGGGGGGCCCGGGAGCAGTACTTC | CASSVAASGGAREQYF | TRBJ2-7 | - | TRBD2 | 16 | TRBV9
TGTGCCAGCAGTTACTCTTCGGGACCCCTCCACTTT | CASSYSSGPLHF | TRBJ1-6 | - | - | 12 | TRBV6-6
TGTGCCACCAGCAGAGGATCTGTAGCCCGGGGCGCCCAGTACTTC | CATSRGSVARGAQYF | TRBJ2-5 | few | - | 15 | TRBV15
TGCAGCGCAACAACAGGGATGAACACTGAAGCTTTCTTT | CSATTGMNTEAFF | TRBJ1-1 | once | - | 13 | TRBV29-1
TGTGCCAGCAGCTTGCCGAACACTGAAGCTTTCTTT | CASSLPNTEAFF | TRBJ1-1 | few | - | 12 | TRBV5-4
TGCAGTGCTAGGATGGGGGAGCAGTACTTC | CSARMGEQYF | TRBJ2-7 | - | - | 10 | TRBV20-1
TGTGCCAGCAGCCTTAGAAGGGACAATCAGCCCCAGCATTTT | CASSLRRDNQPQHF | TRBJ1-5 | few | - | 14 | TRBV5-6
TGTGCCAGCAGCTTGGTTACAGCGGAGACCCAGTACTTC | CASSLVTAETQYF | TRBJ2-5 | - | - | 13 | TRBV5-4
TGTGCCAGCAGATTGACAAGGGCCTCCCCTAGCGCTACGCAGTATTTT | CASRLTRASPSATQYF | TRBJ2-3 | - | - | 16 | TRBV5-4
TGTGCCAGCAGCGCAGCGGGAGGCTATGGCTACACCTTC | CASSAAGGYGYTF | TRBJ1-2 | - | - | 13 | TRBV7-9
TGTGCCTGGAGTGAGGGATCTAGCAATCAGCCCCAGCATTTT | CAWSEGSSNQPQHF | TRBJ1-5 | - | - | 14 | TRBV30